This T cell receptor beta chain was retrieved from a study of OX40 agonist ivuxolimab in advanced cancers. Study observations and caveats: At doses 0.1 to 3.0 mg/kg, CD4+ and CD8+ clones expanded.

The repertoire was sequenced with immunoSEQ multiplex PCR; TCRdb's copy has only in-frame clones and lacks some. The repertoire includes roughly 72,000 clones, approximately 81% of them detected once, and approximately 5% sits in the top ten. This CDR3 region has 14 residues. The germline V gene has CDR1 ENHRY and CDR2 SYGVKD. The germline V and J ends were trimmed by 2 bases and 5 bases, with 12 bases remaining between them. Worth noting for this clone: No antigen is known for it.

The material was CD4+ or CD8+ T cells sorted from blood, obtained in a trial of the OX40 agonist ivuxolimab. This clonotype was obtained from an adult with an advanced solid tumor such as melanoma, head and neck, liver or kidney cancer. The V and J genes are TRBV10-3 and TRBJ2-5, with TRBD1 as a possible D gene (5 bases). The DNA for the CDR3 is TGTGCCATCAGTGAGGGGAAGGGGATGGAGACCCAGTACTTC. Translated: CAISEGKGMETQYF.